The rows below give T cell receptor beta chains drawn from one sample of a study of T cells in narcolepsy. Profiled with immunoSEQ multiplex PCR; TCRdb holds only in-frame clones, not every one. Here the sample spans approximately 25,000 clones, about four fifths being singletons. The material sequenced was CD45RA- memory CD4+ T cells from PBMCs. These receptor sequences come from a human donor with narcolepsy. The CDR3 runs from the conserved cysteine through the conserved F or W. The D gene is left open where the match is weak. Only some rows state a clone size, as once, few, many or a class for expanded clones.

CDR3aa: CASSLGQGRTEAFF
CDR3nt: TGTGCCAGCAGCTTGGGACAGGGCAGGACTGAAGCTTTCTTT
j_gene: TRBJ1-1
abundance: -
d_gene: TRBD1
v_gene: TRBV5-4

CDR3aa: CASSQDSASYEQYF
CDR3nt: TGCGCCAGCAGCCAAGATTCGGCGTCCTACGAGCAGTACTTC
j_gene: TRBJ2-7
abundance: -
d_gene: -
v_gene: TRBV4-3

CDR3aa: CASSSWTDVSGTIYF
CDR3nt: TGTGCCAGCAGTTCATGGACGGATGTGTCCGGCACCATATATTTT
j_gene: TRBJ1-3
abundance: few
d_gene: -
v_gene: TRBV27

CDR3aa: CASSTYTGGSYGYTF
CDR3nt: TGTGCCAGCAGTACGTACACGGGGGGCTCTTATGGCTACACCTTC
j_gene: TRBJ1-2
abundance: -
d_gene: -
v_gene: TRBV28

CDR3aa: CASSPSGWGNTEAFF
CDR3nt: TGTGCCAGTAGTCCCTCTGGGTGGGGGAACACTGAAGCTTTCTTT
j_gene: TRBJ1-1
abundance: few
d_gene: -
v_gene: TRBV19

CDR3aa: CASSLRSWSAENTGELFF
CDR3nt: TGTGCCAGCAGCTTAAGGTCTTGGTCAGCGGAAAACACCGGGGAGCTGTTTTTT
j_gene: TRBJ2-2
abundance: -
d_gene: -
v_gene: TRBV7-3

CDR3aa: CASSLDQGSFQETQYF
CDR3nt: TGTGCCAGCAGCTTAGATCAGGGGTCATTTCAAGAGACCCAGTACTTC
j_gene: TRBJ2-5
abundance: -
d_gene: -
v_gene: TRBV11-2

CDR3aa: CASRSAGNSNQPQHF
CDR3nt: TGTGCCAGCAGATCGGCAGGTAATAGCAATCAGCCCCAGCATTTT
j_gene: TRBJ1-5
abundance: -
d_gene: -
v_gene: TRBV6-5

CDR3aa: CASGGGGNQPQHF
CDR3nt: TGTGCCTCAGGAGGGGGTGGCAATCAGCCCCAGCATTTT
j_gene: TRBJ1-5
abundance: -
d_gene: -
v_gene: TRBV19

CDR3aa: CASSRVYSNQPQHF
CDR3nt: TGTGCCAGCAGTAGGGTGTATAGCAATCAGCCCCAGCATTTT
j_gene: TRBJ1-5
abundance: -
d_gene: -
v_gene: TRBV6-5

CDR3aa: CASRKAGTSPTDTQYF
CDR3nt: TGTGCCAGCAGAAAAGCCGGGACTAGCCCCACAGATACGCAGTATTTT
j_gene: TRBJ2-3
abundance: once
d_gene: TRBD2
v_gene: TRBV11-2

CDR3aa: CASSRTSPGELFF
CDR3nt: TGCGCCAGCAGCCGAACATCCCCCGGGGAGCTGTTTTTT
j_gene: TRBJ2-2
abundance: -
d_gene: -
v_gene: TRBV4-3

CDR3aa: CASSIDLLVGRTGELFF
CDR3nt: TGTGCCAGTAGTATAGATCTCCTGGTAGGGAGGACCGGGGAGCTGTTTTTT
j_gene: TRBJ2-2
abundance: -
d_gene: -
v_gene: TRBV19

CDR3aa: CASSTQGGSGELFF
CDR3nt: TGCGCCAGCAGCACTCAAGGGGGTTCCGGGGAGCTGTTTTTT
j_gene: TRBJ2-2
abundance: -
d_gene: -
v_gene: TRBV5-1

CDR3aa: CASSYMGTGSYEQYF
CDR3nt: TGTGCCAGCAGTTATATGGGGACAGGGAGCTACGAGCAGTACTTC
j_gene: TRBJ2-7
abundance: few
d_gene: TRBD1
v_gene: TRBV6-9

CDR3aa: CASSEVAGEQYF
CDR3nt: TGCGCCAGCAGTGAAGTTGCCGGGGAGCAGTACTTC
j_gene: TRBJ2-7
abundance: few
d_gene: -
v_gene: TRBV10-1

CDR3aa: CASSLGQGALNIQYF
CDR3nt: TGTGCCAGCAGCTTGGGACAGGGGGCCTTGAACATTCAGTACTTC
j_gene: TRBJ2-4
abundance: -
d_gene: TRBD1
v_gene: TRBV7-6

CDR3aa: CSGLQREPDTQYF
CDR3nt: TGCAGCGGGCTCCAGCGGGAGCCAGATACGCAGTATTTT
j_gene: TRBJ2-3
abundance: few
d_gene: TRBD2
v_gene: TRBV29-1

CDR3aa: CASVSLGDRPLGEQFF
CDR3nt: TGTGCCAGCGTAAGCCTTGGGGACAGGCCCTTGGGGGAGCAGTTCTTC
j_gene: TRBJ2-1
abundance: -
d_gene: TRBD1
v_gene: TRBV28

CDR3aa: CASSWGDSGYIQYF
CDR3nt: TGTGCCAGCAGCTGGGGGGACAGCGGCTACATTCAGTACTTC
j_gene: TRBJ2-4
abundance: -
d_gene: -
v_gene: TRBV7-2

CDR3aa: CASRSSRLNEKLFF
CDR3nt: TGTGCCAGCAGGAGTAGTAGACTTAATGAAAAACTGTTTTTT
j_gene: TRBJ1-4
abundance: -
d_gene: -
v_gene: TRBV28

CDR3aa: CASSLWPGQEQYF
CDR3nt: TGTGCCAGCAGCTTATGGCCCGGACAGGAGCAGTACTTC
j_gene: TRBJ2-7
abundance: -
d_gene: -
v_gene: TRBV11-3